These 10 T cell receptor beta chains originate from one sample sequenced in a study of blood T cell repertoires in COVID-19. The table came from immunoSEQ multiplex PCR; TCRdb's copy has only in-frame clones and leaves some out. The sample consists of roughly 460,000 clones, 70% to 90% of them appearing once. The sample was peripheral blood. The receptors were gathered from a man aged 18 to 30 with COVID-19, enrolled during active disease.

The chain recombines TRBV2 with TRBJ2-5; D possibly corresponds to TRBD2 (7 bases). Germline CDR1 SNHLY, CDR2 FYNNEI. Trimming pared 4 bases from V and 6 bases from J, leaving 18 bases between. CDR3 length equals 15 residues. CDR3 amino acids: CASSVGGGPRKTQYF. For the CDR3, the DNA is TGTGCCAGCAGTGTTGGCGGGGGCCCCCGGAAGACCCAGTACTTC.

The chain has TRBV18 and TRBJ1-1; maybe TRBD1 (5 bases). V was pared by 4 bases and J by 3 bases, with 9 bases between. CDR1 KGHSH and CDR2 LQKENI come from the germline V gene. The CDR3 length is 13 residues. The CDR3 DNA reads TGTGCCAGCTCACGTTCGACAGACACTGAAGCTTTCTTT. It encodes CASSRSTDTEAFF.

This clone was seen just once. V is TRBV7-8 and J is TRBJ1-1; maybe TRBD1 (6 bases). This CDR3 is built from 13 residues. The V end lost 0 bases, the J end lost 11 bases, and 13 bases lay between the germline ends. CDR1 and CDR2 (germline): SGHVS, FQNEAQ. CDR3 residues: CASSLAPGTPAFF. Written as DNA, the CDR3 is TGTGCCAGCAGCTTAGCCCCCGGGACACCGGCTTTCTTT.

The rearrangement uses TRBV7-6 and TRBJ2-7, with D maybe TRBD1 (5 bases). The CDR3 has 16 amino acids. From germline, CDR1 is SGHVS and CDR2 FNYEAQ. V lost 2 bases and J lost 2, with 16 bases in between. This CDR3 reads CASSLRGRAATYEQYF. DNA for the CDR3: TGTGCCAGCAGCTTAAGAGGCAGGGCCGCCACCTACGAGCAGTACTTC.

This chain joins TRBV12-3 or TRBV12-4 and TRBJ2-5; possible D gene TRBD2, 6 bases. The CDR3 is made up of 13 amino acids. Trimming stripped 5 bases from V and 4 bases from J, with 11 bases between. The CDR3 DNA follows: TGTGCCAGCAGTCCCCGCGGGGTAGAGACCCAGTACTTC. Amino acid sequence: CASSPRGVETQYF.

V usage is TRBV4-1 and J usage is TRBJ2-7, with 10 bases that match TRBD1. The germline V gene has CDR1 MGHRA and CDR2 YSYEKL. The CDR3 length is 14 residues. J gave up 8 bases and V 3 bases, and 7 bases lay outside the gene matches. The DNA for the CDR3 is TGCGCCAGCAGCCAGCCGGGACAGGGGAACAAGCAGTACTTC. It translates to CASSQPGQGNKQYF.

The V and J genes are TRBV20-1 and TRBJ2-7; 9 nucleotides align to TRBD2. The CDR3 has 16 residues. V dropped 3 bases and J dropped 0; count of bases not matched to a gene: 9. CDR1 is DFQATT, CDR2 SNEGSKA, per germline (reference sequence). The CDR3 coding sequence is TGCAGTGCTAGTAATAGCGGGGGATCACACTCCTACGAGCAGTACTTC. Its translation: CSASNSGGSHSYEQYF.

The chain uses TRBV29-1 and TRBJ1-2; weak D call: TRBD1 (5 bases). Per the germline V gene, CDR1 is SQVTM and CDR2 is ANQGSEA. Trimming took 6 bases from V and 3 from J, leaving 17 bases between them. The CDR3 extends over 14 amino acids. The CDR3, as DNA: TGCAGCGTCTCCCCCGGGACTCTAGACTATGGCTACACCTTC. Its translation is CSVSPGTLDYGYTF.

This clone was counted once. The gene calls are TRBV9 and TRBJ2-3, with 7 bases lining up with TRBD1. Germline CDR1 and CDR2: SGDLS and YYNGEE. The CDR3 has 15 residues. V was clipped by 0 bases and J by 5 bases; unmatched bases: 6. The chain's CDR3 is CASSVEGGAGDTQYF. The CDR3 DNA reads TGTGCCAGCAGCGTAGAAGGGGGCGCGGGAGATACGCAGTATTTT.

The chain combines TRBV24-1 with TRBJ2-3; 9 bases are a match to TRBD1. The CDR3 has 16 residues. V was pared by 7 bases and J by 1 base, with 8 bases of the junction left unmatched. Germline lookup yields CDR1 KGHDR and CDR2 SFDVKD. The CDR3 spells CATSGRQGGGTDTQYF. CDR3 bases: TGTGCCACCAGCGGGCGACAGGGGGGTGGCACAGATACGCAGTATTTT.